These T cell receptor beta chains were read from a single sample in a study of tumor-infiltrating lymphocytes in primary liver carcinoma. TCRdb reprocessed the multiplex PCR reads via MiXCR and lists one record per CDR3 protein. The table includes roughly 25,000 distinct CDR3 sequences, about three quarters detected once. Sequencing was carried out using liver tumor tissue from sampling region 3. The receptor source for this set is a man between 35 and 55 years old with primary liver carcinoma and hepatitis B virus infection. Each CDR3 is given with its conserved first and last residue. The order of the fields is CDR3 DNA, CDR3 protein, V gene, D gene, clone size, CDR3 length, J gene. D genes are given only for firm matches. The size of a clone is reported for some rows only, either as once, few or many, or as a class for expanded clones.

DNA: TGCGCCAGCAGCCAAAATAGAGTATGCACCTACAATGAGCAGTTCTTC
CDR3: CASSQNRVCTYNEQFF
V: TRBV4-3
D: NA
size: NA
length: 16
J: TRBJ2-1

DNA: TGTGCCAGCAGCTCGGGACTAGCCATCGGTTACTACAATGAGCAGTTCTTC
CDR3: CASSSGLAIGYYNEQFF
V: TRBV5-5
D: TRBD2
size: medium-sized
length: 17
J: TRBJ2-1

DNA: TGTTCCATCAGTGAATCTAGGGCGGACGAACAGTACTTC
CDR3: CSISESRADEQYF
V: TRBV10-3
D: NA
size: NA
length: 13
J: TRBJ2-7

DNA: TGTGCCAGCAGTATGGGGATAGGGGAATCCTACGAGCAGTACTTC
CDR3: CASSMGIGESYEQYF
V: TRBV12-3/TRBV12-4
D: NA
size: once
length: 15
J: TRBJ2-7

DNA: TGTGCCACTCGGACTAGCGGGAGATACGAGCAGTACTTC
CDR3: CATRTSGRYEQYF
V: TRBV6-2/TRBV6-3
D: TRBD2
size: NA
length: 13
J: TRBJ2-7

DNA: TGTGCCAGCAGTCGGAGAGTGGGGGAGCAGTTTTTC
CDR3: CASSRRVGEQFF
V: TRBV6-5
D: NA
size: NA
length: 12
J: TRBJ2-1

DNA: TGTGCCGGCAGTTCGCCGGGACTAGCGGGACTCAATGAGCAGTTCTTC
CDR3: CAGSSPGLAGLNEQFF
V: TRBV12-3/TRBV12-4
D: TRBD2
size: NA
length: 16
J: TRBJ2-1

DNA: TGCGCCAGCAGTTTATTAGGGCAAATCTACGAGCAGTACTTC
CDR3: CASSLLGQIYEQYF
V: TRBV11-2
D: NA
size: NA
length: 14
J: TRBJ2-7

DNA: TGCGCCAACAGCCAAGCTCCGGGAGCATTAGGTACGCAGTATTTT
CDR3: CANSQAPGALGTQYF
V: TRBV14
D: NA
size: NA
length: 15
J: TRBJ2-3

DNA: TGTGCCAGCATCTTGGGAAACAGGGGCAACTCCTACAATGAGCAGTTCTTC
CDR3: CASILGNRGNSYNEQFF
V: TRBV5-6
D: TRBD1
size: NA
length: 17
J: TRBJ2-1

DNA: TGTGCCATTAGTTTTTTCGGACTAGCGGGAGGGCGAATCTCCTACGAGCAGTACTTC
CDR3: CAISFFGLAGGRISYEQYF
V: TRBV28
D: TRBD2
size: NA
length: 19
J: TRBJ2-7

DNA: TGTGCCAGCAGTTCCCCACTAGCGGGAGGGCCGTTGAATGAGCAGTTCTTC
CDR3: CASSSPLAGGPLNEQFF
V: TRBV2
D: TRBD2
size: many
length: 17
J: TRBJ2-1

DNA: TGTGTCAACAGCGGTCTAGCGGGAGGGCGCCCAGATACGCAGTATTTT
CDR3: CVNSGLAGGRPDTQYF
V: TRBV5-4
D: TRBD2
size: NA
length: 16
J: TRBJ2-3

DNA: TGTGCCAGCAACCCCCAACCGGGATCAGGAAATGGCTACACCTTC
CDR3: CASNPQPGSGNGYTF
V: TRBV5-1
D: NA
size: NA
length: 15
J: TRBJ1-2

DNA: TGTGCCAGCAGTTACGGAAGCAGCTTTAACATTGAGCAGTTCTTC
CDR3: CASSYGSSFNIEQFF
V: TRBV6-5
D: NA
size: NA
length: 15
J: TRBJ2-1

DNA: TGTGCCAGCAGGGGCTGCACATTC
CDR3: CASRGCTF
V: TRBV6-5
D: NA
size: NA
length: 8
J: TRBJ1-2

DNA: TGTGCCAGCAGCCTCCACGACAGGGACGAAAAACTGTTTTTT
CDR3: CASSLHDRDEKLFF
V: TRBV6-6
D: TRBD1
size: medium-sized
length: 14
J: TRBJ1-4

DNA: TGCGCCAGCAGGTCTGAATCTGGGGCCAACGTCCTGACTTTC
CDR3: CASRSESGANVLTF
V: TRBV5-1
D: NA
size: many
length: 14
J: TRBJ2-6

DNA: TGTGCCAGCAGCTTAGCAAACAGGGGCCCGGCAGATATGCAGTTTTTT
CDR3: CASSLANRGPADMQFF
V: TRBV7-8
D: TRBD1
size: NA
length: 16
J: TRBJ2-3

DNA: TGTGCCAGCAGCTTAGAGGGGGCGACTTCGACGAGCACAGATACGCAGTATTTC
CDR3: CASSLEGATSTSTDTQYF
V: TRBV11-2
D: NA
size: NA
length: 18
J: TRBJ2-3

DNA: TGCGTCAGCAGTCAAGAACTAGCGGGAGGATACGAGCAGTACTTC
CDR3: CVSSQELAGGYEQYF
V: TRBV4-1
D: TRBD2
size: few
length: 15
J: TRBJ2-7

DNA: TGCGTCAGCAGCTTGGGAGCGGGAGATTGGGGAGACACGCAGTATTTT
CDR3: CVSSLGAGDWGDTQYF
V: TRBV5-1
D: TRBD2
size: NA
length: 16
J: TRBJ2-3

DNA: TGTGCCAGCAGAAAAGAGCTGGAGACCATGGGTGAGCAGTACTTC
CDR3: CASRKELETMGEQYF
V: TRBV6-5
D: NA
size: NA
length: 15
J: TRBJ2-7

DNA: TGTGCCAGCAGCCATAGAGGGGGTAATGAAAAACTGTTTTTT
CDR3: CASSHRGGNEKLFF
V: TRBV6-5
D: NA
size: NA
length: 14
J: TRBJ1-4

DNA: TGTACCAGCAGAGCGCAATGGAAATCAGGAAGCCATAACATTCAGTACTTC
CDR3: CTSRAQWKSGSHNIQYF
V: TRBV6-5
D: NA
size: NA
length: 17
J: TRBJ2-4

DNA: TGTGCCATCAGTGAGTCGACTAGTGAGAGGGATACGCAGTATTTT
CDR3: CAISESTSERDTQYF
V: TRBV10-3
D: NA
size: NA
length: 15
J: TRBJ2-3

DNA: TGTGCCAGCAACAGTACTAGCGTGAGAGGCGGAGATGCGCAGTATTTT
CDR3: CASNSTSVRGGDAQYF
V: TRBV6-6
D: TRBD2
size: NA
length: 16
J: TRBJ2-3

DNA: TGTACCAGGAGCTTAGTACGTTTCGGGGAGCTGTTATTT
CDR3: CTRSLVRFGELLF
V: TRBV11-1
D: NA
size: NA
length: 13
J: TRBJ2-2

DNA: TGTGTCAGCAGCCCTACCCGGAGAGGAGGGGAAGAGACGCAGTACTTC
CDR3: CVSSPTRRGGEETQYF
V: TRBV13
D: NA
size: NA
length: 16
J: TRBJ2-5

DNA: TGCAGTGCTAGTAAGGAAGGGGTCGGAACCTACGAGCAGTACTTC
CDR3: CSASKEGVGTYEQYF
V: TRBV20-1
D: NA
size: few
length: 15
J: TRBJ2-7

DNA: TGTGCCAGCCCACCCAGGGGCGGGAGTACAGATACGCAGTATTTT
CDR3: CASPPRGGSTDTQYF
V: TRBV6-1
D: NA
size: NA
length: 15
J: TRBJ2-3

DNA: TGTGCCAACATCGCCGGGGGGAGGAACATCGGGGAGCTGTTTTTT
CDR3: CANIAGGRNIGELFF
V: TRBV11-2
D: TRBD2
size: NA
length: 15
J: TRBJ2-2